The clone carrying this T cell receptor beta chain was recorded a few times. This specimen belongs to a study of T cells after yellow fever vaccination. TCRdb ran MiXCR on the 5' RACE reads and lists one entry per CDR3 protein. Of about 220,000 distinct CDR3 sequences in the sample, about 3% are singletons; the top ten hold around 3%. V lost 7 bases and J lost 3, with 13 bases in between. Germline-derived CDR1 and CDR2 are MNHEY and SMNVEV (reference sequence). The CDR3 contains 13 residues. The receptor was isolated from a man younger than 35 who received the YFV17D yellow fever vaccine. The specimen comprised CD4+ T cells sorted from PBMCs, sampled 10 days after the yellow fever booster vaccination. This chain uses TRBV27 with TRBJ2-7; TRBD1 is a possible D gene (5 bases). CDR3 amino acids: CASKPGRNYEQYF. CDR3 coding DNA: TGTGCCAGCAAACCAGGGCGGAACTACGAGCAGTACTTC.